Listed below are T cell receptor beta chains from one sample, sequenced in a study of early T cells in non-severe SARS-CoV-2 infection. TCRdb reprocessed the 5' RACE reads via MiXCR and lists one record per CDR3 protein. The table has about 70,000 distinct CDR3 sequences, approximately 15% seen once; the top ten hold 3% to 5%. The specimen comprised whole blood, sampled at baseline. The receptors were gathered from an adult who was a healthcare worker with PCR-confirmed SARS-CoV-2 infection or an uninfected control (not recorded which). Both conserved end residues are part of each CDR3. Each record gives: clone size, J gene, D gene, CDR3 length, V gene, CDR3 DNA, CDR3 protein. D genes are given only for firm matches. For some rows the clone size is stated as once, few or many, or as a class when expanded; others skip it.

>-|TRBJ1-2|-|11|TRBV20-1
TGCAGTGCTAGAGACGGCTATGGCTACACCTTC
CSARDGYGYTF
>many|TRBJ2-3|TRBD2|16|TRBV7-9
TGTGCCAGCAGCCCTCTTACTAGCGGGGGCACAGATACGCAGTATTTT
CASSPLTSGGTDTQYF
>many|TRBJ2-2|-|15|TRBV6-5
TGTGCCAGCAGGGTGGGCGCGTTTCACACCGGGGAGCTGTTTTTT
CASRVGAFHTGELFF
>few|TRBJ1-2|-|15|TRBV11-2
TGTGCCAGCAGCTTGGGGCCCGGGAGGAAGTATGGCTACACCTTC
CASSLGPGRKYGYTF
>-|TRBJ2-7|-|10|TRBV20-1
TGCAGTGCTAACCTAGGCGAGCAGTACTTC
CSANLGEQYF
>few|TRBJ2-3|-|15|TRBV6-1
TGTGCCAGCAGCAGGGGGGCTAGCCGCCCAGATACGCAGTATTTT
CASSRGASRPDTQYF
>-|TRBJ2-3|TRBD1|14|TRBV7-9
TGTGCCAGCAGCTTGTGGACAGGGGCAGATACGCAGTATTTT
CASSLWTGADTQYF
>-|TRBJ2-1|TRBD2|15|TRBV30
TGTGCCTGGACCACACTAGCGGTGACGGACAATGAGCAGTTCTTC
CAWTTLAVTDNEQFF
>few|TRBJ2-7|TRBD1|12|TRBV12-3/TRBV12-4
TGTGCCAGCAGTCCGGGACAGGGGGTTCTTTTGTTC
CASSPGQGVLLF
>few|TRBJ2-1|-|15|TRBV20-1
TGCAGTGCCCGACGGAGGGAGTGGCCCTACAATGAGCAGTTCTTC
CSARRREWPYNEQFF
>-|TRBJ2-3|TRBD1|16|TRBV19
TGTGCCAGTAGTACCTACCGGGACAGGGGAACAGATACGCAGTATTTT
CASSTYRDRGTDTQYF
>many|TRBJ2-1|-|14|TRBV9
TGTGCCAGCAGCGTCGAAGGACTTAACAATGAGCAGTTCTTC
CASSVEGLNNEQFF
>-|TRBJ2-7|TRBD1|14|TRBV2
TGTGCCAGCAGTTTGGACAGGGGGCACTACGAGCAGTACTTC
CASSLDRGHYEQYF
>few|TRBJ2-5|TRBD2|14|TRBV28
TGTGCCAGCAGACCGAGCGGGAGGGGAGAGACCCAGTACTTC
CASRPSGRGETQYF
>few|TRBJ2-2|TRBD1|16|TRBV11-2
TGTGCCAGCAGCTCTCGGGCAGGGGGCAACACCGGGGAGCTGTTTTTT
CASSSRAGGNTGELFF
>-|TRBJ2-1|-|15|TRBV20-1
TGCAGCGCACCTCCCACCGGGACTTCCTACAATGAGCAGTTCTTC
CSAPPTGTSYNEQFF
>few|TRBJ1-4|-|12|TRBV2
TGTGCCAGCAGTGAGTCCGGGGGCAAACTGTTTTTT
CASSESGGKLFF
>-|TRBJ2-1|-|13|TRBV28
TGTGCCAGCAGCCACGCCCGGGACAATGAGCAGTTCTTC
CASSHARDNEQFF
>few|TRBJ1-1|-|13|TRBV28
TGTGCCAGCACCACTCCTTCAGGGGCTGAAGCTTTCTTT
CASTTPSGAEAFF
>many|TRBJ2-2|TRBD1|14|TRBV24-1
TGTGCCACCTCGGGACAGGGGGTGACCGGGGAGCTTTTTTTT
CATSGQGVTGELFF
>-|TRBJ2-7|TRBD2|15|TRBV7-9
TGTGCCAGCAGCCCCCGGGCGGGAGGACCCTACGAGCAGTACTTC
CASSPRAGGPYEQYF
>-|TRBJ1-6|-|13|TRBV12-3/TRBV12-4
TGTGCCAGCACGAAGGCAGCCCCTAACCCCCTCCACTTT
CASTKAAPNPLHF
>once|TRBJ1-3|-|16|TRBV28
TGTGCCAGCAGTTTAGGGGGCCAGGGCTTCGGAAACACCATATATTTT
CASSLGGQGFGNTIYF
>few|TRBJ2-1|-|14|TRBV20-1
TGCAGTGCTAGGAGGGGCGAATCCTACAATGAGCAGTTCTTC
CSARRGESYNEQFF
>-|TRBJ1-2|TRBD1|12|TRBV6-5
TGTGCAACGTCCCGGGACAGGAATGGCTACACCTTC
CATSRDRNGYTF
>few|TRBJ1-5|-|13|TRBV2
TGTGCCAGCAGTGGCAGCGCAAATCAGCCCCAGCATTTT
CASSGSANQPQHF
>-|TRBJ1-1|-|14|TRBV3-1
TGTGCCAGCAGCCAAGAAGGAACGAACACTGAAGCTTTCTTT
CASSQEGTNTEAFF
>few|TRBJ1-1|-|15|TRBV7-2
TGTGCCAGCAGCTTAGGCCCTCACCGAGGCACTGAAGCTTTCTTT
CASSLGPHRGTEAFF
>many|TRBJ2-3|TRBD2|16|TRBV2
TGTGCCAGCAGTGAAGCGGGAGGACTAGCGGGAGATACGCAGTATTTT
CASSEAGGLAGDTQYF
>few|TRBJ2-1|TRBD2|13|TRBV7-3
TGTGCCAGCGGGCGGGAGTTCCCCAATGAGCAGTTCTTC
CASGREFPNEQFF
>few|TRBJ2-1|-|15|TRBV10-3
TGTGCCATCAGTTCCTCTAGCAGTGCCTACAATGAGCAGTTCTTC
CAISSSSSAYNEQFF
>many|TRBJ2-7|TRBD2|14|TRBV20-1
TGCAGTGGACTAGCGGGAATTAGCTCCTACGAGCAGTACTTC
CSGLAGISSYEQYF
>many|TRBJ2-5|TRBD2|14|TRBV28
TGTGCCAGCAGTTCAGCGGGGCCCCAAGAGACCCAGTACTTC
CASSSAGPQETQYF
>many|TRBJ2-5|TRBD1|13|TRBV2
TGTGCCAGCAGCCGGGACAGACAAGAGACCCAGTACTTC
CASSRDRQETQYF
>-|TRBJ2-3|-|14|TRBV6-1
TGTGCCATCCAAGACACCGAGTACACAGATACGCAGTATTTT
CAIQDTEYTDTQYF
>many|TRBJ2-7|TRBD2|16|TRBV27
TGTGCCAGCAGTTTTAGTAGCGGAGGCGGGGGAGGCGAGCAGTACTTC
CASSFSSGGGGGEQYF
>many|TRBJ1-6|-|14|TRBV3-1
TGTGCCAGCAGCAACAGGGCCGTTAGGTCACCCCTCCACTTT
CASSNRAVRSPLHF
>-|TRBJ2-2|TRBD2|15|TRBV6-1
TGTGCCAGCAGTCGCGGGAGTGGTGGGACCGGGGAGCTGTTTTTT
CASSRGSGGTGELFF
>-|TRBJ2-7|-|16|TRBV6-1
TGTGCCAGCAGTGCCTCCTACAGAATCTCCCCCTACGAGCAGTACTTC
CASSASYRISPYEQYF
>few|TRBJ2-3|TRBD2|18|TRBV24-1
TGTGCCACCAGTGATTGCATAGCGGGAGTCCTTTGCACAGATACGCAGTATTTT
CATSDCIAGVLCTDTQYF
>few|TRBJ2-1|-|13|TRBV5-1
TGCGCCAGCAGCGACGTGGGGGGCAATGAGCAGTTCTTC
CASSDVGGNEQFF
>few|TRBJ2-7|-|11|TRBV29-1
TGCAGCGCAAGGGCATCCTACGAGCAGTACTTC
CSARASYEQYF
>few|TRBJ2-5|-|11|TRBV20-1
TGCAGTGCTAGCCGGGAGGAGACCCAGTACTTC
CSASREETQYF
>-|TRBJ2-7|-|14|TRBV20-1
TGCAGTGCTGATTCTGCGGGGAGGAATTCGGAGCAGTACTTC
CSADSAGRNSEQYF
>once|TRBJ2-2|TRBD1|13|TRBV2
TGTGCCTATTCAGGACAGGGTAACGGGGAGCTGTTTTTT
CAYSGQGNGELFF
>-|TRBJ2-5|-|12|TRBV20-1
TGCAGTGCGGGGATTCGGCAAGAGACCCAGTACTTC
CSAGIRQETQYF
>few|TRBJ2-2|TRBD2|14|TRBV7-9
TGTGCGGGAGAGACTAGCGGGTACACCGGGGAGCTGTTTTTT
CAGETSGYTGELFF